The 27 T cell receptor beta chains given below trace back to one sample, sequenced in a study of cytomegalovirus exposure and HLA in healthy donors. The PCR ran on 60 Vbeta and 13 Jbeta primers. Using immunoSEQ multiplex PCR, the repertoire was profiled, and TCRdb retains in-frame clones only, with some absent. The sample lists 100,000 to 150,000 clones, around 74% occurring once. The specimen sequenced was PBMCs. These receptors came from a male donor in good health and CMV-seronegative.

The rearrangement links TRBV19 to TRBJ2-2; a weak D match, TRBD2 (7 bases). This CDR3 has 16 residues. V lost 8 bases to trimming and J lost 1 base, with 17 bases between them. CDR1 is LNHDA and CDR2 is SQIVND in the germline V gene (reference sequence). The DNA of the CDR3 is TGTGCCAGTGGCTCGAGGGGGGGGCGGAACACCGGGGAGCTGTTTTTT. This codes for CASGSRGGRNTGELFF.

The V and J genes are TRBV7-3 and TRBJ1-6; D unresolved. Germline CDR1 SGHTA, CDR2 FQGTGA. The CDR3 loop spans 16 amino acids. Trimming pared 5 bases from V and 4 bases from J, leaving 15 bases between. The CDR3 sequence is CASSPRPGGYNSPLHF. The CDR3 region has the DNA TGTGCCAGCAGCCCCCGACCGGGTGGTTATAATTCACCCCTCCACTTT.

J is TRBJ1-5 and V is TRBV7-6; TRBD1 might be the D (6 bases). The CDR3 sequence is 18 residues long. The V end was cut by 5 bases, the J end by 0 bases, with 20 bases between. Germline V gene sequence: CDR1 SGHVS, CDR2 FNYEAQ. The CDR3 spells CASSPGRGSLFSNQPQHF. As DNA, the CDR3 is TGTGCCAGCAGCCCTGGCAGGGGATCACTGTTTAGCAATCAGCCCCAGCATTTT.

The DNA of the CDR3 is TGTGCCAGCAGCGGGGCAGGGTCTCAGGAAAAACTGTTTTTT. It specifies CASSGAGSQEKLFF. The chain recombines TRBV11-1 with TRBJ1-4; tentative D call: TRBD1 (5 bases). Trimming removed 5 bases from V and 8 bases from J, with 15 bases in between. The CDR3 extends over 14 amino acids. Germline-derived CDR1 and CDR2 are SGHAT and FQDESV (reference sequence).

The chain employs TRBV7-2 and TRBJ2-3, with TRBD2 identical over 9 bases. Trimming took 7 bases from V and 4 from J; bases not matched to a gene: 12. In germline, CDR1 is SGHTA, CDR2 FQGNSA. The CDR3 runs 16 residues. The CDR3 loop is CASNFQPGLASDTQYF. The CDR3 DNA reads TGTGCCAGCAACTTCCAACCGGGACTAGCCTCAGATACGCAGTATTTT.

In this sample, this clone turned up a few times. This chain links TRBV5-4 with TRBJ2-5; the match to TRBD1 covers 10 bases. The assigned J gene may be wrong: the sequence end matches TRBJ2-7 better. CDR3 length: 15 amino acids. Germline V gene lookup returns CDR1 SGHNT and CDR2 YYREEE (reference sequence). The CDR3 sequence is CASSPGQGDLNEQYF. The CDR3 nucleotides are TGTGCCAGCAGCCCTGGACAGGGGGATCTTAACGAGCAGTACTTC.

This clone was seen once. The V call is TRBV5-1, the J call TRBJ2-2; no clear D gene. The V end lost 4 bases, the J end lost 4 bases, and 14 bases lay between the germline ends. The CDR3 is 15 amino acids. Germline V lookup: CDR1 SGHRS, CDR2 YFSETQ. The CDR3 sequence: CASSDTTISTGELFF. CDR3 bases: TGCGCCAGCAGCGACACGACAATTTCCACCGGGGAGCTGTTTTTT.

A few counts support this clone. V gene TRBV29-1 combines with J gene TRBJ2-7; a possible D gene is TRBD2 (7 bases). CDR3 length: 14 residues. Trimming took 5 bases from V and 0 from J, leaving 14 bases between them. The germline gives CDR1 SQVTM, CDR2 ANQGSEA. CDR3 nucleotide sequence: TGCAGCGTTAGGGGGGGGGAGTTCTCCTACGAGCAGTACTTC. It translates to CSVRGGEFSYEQYF.

This chain uses TRBV27 with TRBJ1-1; D is undetermined. Trimming took off 4 bases at V and 2 bases at J, with 11 bases between the two ends. This CDR3 is 14 amino acids long. Germline-derived CDR1 and CDR2 are MNHEY and SMNVEV (reference sequence). The DNA of the CDR3 is TGTGCCAGCAGTTCGCTCGGGGTTAACACTGAAGCTTTCTTT. Residues: CASSSLGVNTEAFF.

The CDR3 DNA reads TGTGCCAGCAGTTGGGACAGTACCTACAATGAGCAGTTCTTC. Translating gives CASSWDSTYNEQFF. The J gene is TRBJ2-1, the V gene TRBV27; 7 bases line up with TRBD1. Germline trimming cut 4 bases from V and 2 bases from J; bases unmatched to any gene: 2. The germline V gene has CDR1 MNHEY and CDR2 SMNVEV (reference sequence). This CDR3 contains 14 residues.

This clone has a handful of counts. V usage is TRBV2 and J usage is TRBJ1-1; D ambiguous. Germline CDR1 reads SNHLY; CDR2 reads FYNNEI. The CDR3 loop spans 15 amino acids. V lost 1 base and J lost 2, with 11 bases in between. The CDR3 DNA reads as TGTGCCAGCAGTGAAGTGGGCAGACCCAACACTGAAGCTTTCTTT. It codes for CASSEVGRPNTEAFF.

The chain has TRBV2 and TRBJ1-1; D might be TRBD1 (5 bases). Trimming took off 8 bases at V and 5 bases at J, with 15 bases between the two ends. Per germline, CDR1 SNHLY and CDR2 FYNNEI. The CDR3 has 13 amino acids. CDR3 residues: CASHGREGTEAFF. In DNA, the CDR3 is TGTGCCAGCCACGGCAGGGAGGGAACTGAAGCTTTCTTT.

The chain has TRBV28 and TRBJ1-4; maybe TRBD1 (6 bases). CDR3 length equals 14 residues. Germline CDR1 and CDR2: MDHEN and SYDVKM. V lost 7 bases and J lost 6, with 15 bases in between. CDR3 residues: CASKAGGGHEKLFF. The CDR3 bases are TGTGCCAGCAAAGCAGGCGGGGGGCATGAAAAACTGTTTTTT.

The rearrangement uses TRBV19 and TRBJ2-6; 10 positions match TRBD1. J gave up 0 bases and V 4 bases, and 12 bases lay outside the gene matches. The CDR3 runs to 20 residues. Germline lookup yields CDR1 LNHDA and CDR2 SQIVND (reference sequence). The chain's CDR3 is CASSTRDRGIRDSGANVLTF. The CDR3 DNA reads as TGTGCCAGTAGTACCCGGGACAGGGGAATAAGGGACTCTGGGGCCAACGTCCTGACTTTC.

The V and J genes are TRBV28 and TRBJ2-5; D is unclear. The assigned J gene may be wrong: the sequence end matches TRBJ2-7 better. The CDR3 is made up of 12 amino acids. CDR1 MDHEN and CDR2 SYDVKM come from the germline V gene. Written as DNA, the CDR3 is TGTGCCAGCTCCCCCGCCCTGGGCGAGCAGTACTTC. Protein product: CASSPALGEQYF.

The rearrangement links TRBV27 to TRBJ1-1; 7 bases line up with TRBD1. V shed 4 bases and J 3 bases; nucleotides not matched to a gene: 5. The CDR3 is made up of 14 amino acids. In germline, CDR1 is MNHEY, CDR2 SMNVEV (reference sequence). The CDR3 bases are TGTGCCAGCAGTTCGACAGGGTGGGACACTGAAGCTTTCTTT. It encodes CASSSTGWDTEAFF.

The chain uses TRBV19 and TRBJ1-5, with D unresolved. This CDR3 contains 14 residues. In germline, CDR1 is LNHDA, CDR2 SQIVND (reference sequence). The V and J ends lost 7 bases and 6 bases respectively, with 16 bases between them. CDR3: CASTPGPRAQPQHF. The CDR3 DNA follows: TGTGCCAGTACCCCGGGCCCGAGGGCTCAGCCCCAGCATTTT.

This clone was detected only once. V and J are TRBV29-1 and TRBJ1-2, with D tentatively TRBD1 (6 bases). This CDR3 has 13 residues. Trimming cost V 0 bases and J 13 bases, with 18 bases left between them. The germline gives CDR1 SQVTM, CDR2 ANQGSEA. In DNA, the CDR3 is TGCAGCGTTGAAGATCGTACCGGGACACATTGCACCTTC. This gives the protein CSVEDRTGTHCTF.

This clone was seen a handful of times. The rearrangement joins TRBV27 to TRBJ2-1; 9 bases agree with TRBD2. The germline gives CDR1 MNHEY, CDR2 SMNVEV (reference sequence). Trimming took 1 base from V and 8 from J; bases not matched to a gene: 6. This CDR3 has 15 amino acids. In nucleotides, the CDR3 is TGTGCCAGCAGTTTATTAGCGGGGGCCCCGGATGAGCAGTTCTTC. It specifies CASSLLAGAPDEQFF.

This clone appeared a few times. Here the CDR3 reads CASSSGQGSYEQYF. CDR3 DNA: TGTGCCAGCAGCTCCGGACAGGGCTCCTACGAGCAGTACTTC. The chain recombines TRBV13 with TRBJ2-7, with TRBD1 matching 8 bases. Germline V gene data show CDR1 as PRHDT and CDR2 as FYEKMQ (reference sequence). The trim removed 4 bases at V and 0 bases at J, leaving 2 bases unmatched. The CDR3 consists of 14 residues.

The chain employs TRBV30 and TRBJ2-7; no clear D gene. This CDR3 contains 20 residues. V gave up 1 base and J gave up 1 base, with 29 bases separating them. CDR1 and CDR2 (germline): GTSNPN, SVGIG (reference sequence). CDR3 nucleotides: TGTGCCTGGAGTGAACGACTCCGAACTTTGGCGGCTCTCACTTCCTACGAGCAGTACTTC. This encodes CAWSERLRTLAALTSYEQYF.

This chain uses TRBV9 with TRBJ1-2; 9 bases are shared with TRBD1. Per the germline V gene, CDR1 is SGDLS and CDR2 is YYNGEE. The CDR3 consists of 16 residues. The J segment lost 0 bases and the V segment lost 2 bases, leaving 5 bases of the junction unmatched. CDR3 in amino acids: CASSVGGQGPNYGYTF. CDR3 sequence (DNA): TGTGCCAGCAGCGTCGGGGGACAGGGCCCTAACTATGGCTACACCTTC.

The chain joins TRBV5-1 to TRBJ2-5; D not resolved. CDR1 is SGHRS, CDR2 YFSETQ, per germline. The CDR3 length is 14 residues. Trimming cost V 0 bases and J 2 bases, with 8 bases left between them. DNA of the CDR3: TGCGCCAGCAGCTTGGCGTCGCAGCAAGAGACCCAGTACTTC. This encodes CASSLASQQETQYF.

The chain uses TRBV4-1 and TRBJ2-7; D uncertain. The CDR3 totals 15 residues. Germline CDR1 and CDR2: MGHRA and YSYEKL. V was clipped by 4 bases and J by 0 bases, with 13 bases between them. DNA for the CDR3: TGCGCCAGCAGCCCGGGTCCAAGCCCCTCCTACGAGCAGTACTTC. Protein: CASSPGPSPSYEQYF.

This clone has a handful of counts. The chain couples TRBV11-1 to TRBJ2-4, with 12 nucleotides matching TRBD2. Per the germline V gene, CDR1 is SGHAT and CDR2 is FQDESV (reference sequence). V dropped 3 bases and J dropped 12; count of bases not matched to a gene: 6. CDR3 length equals 14 residues. CDR3 in DNA: TGTGCCAGCAGCTTGTCCGGACTAGCGGGACATCAGTACTTC. Translating gives CASSLSGLAGHQYF.

This clone was counted a few times. The chain recombines TRBV11-1 with TRBJ2-3, with no clear D. Germline loops: CDR1 SGHAT, CDR2 FQDESV (reference sequence). V gave up 2 bases and J gave up 3 bases, with 6 bases separating them. The CDR3 loop spans 13 amino acids. The CDR3 sequence: CASSLSPTDTQYF. As DNA, the CDR3 is TGTGCCAGCAGCTTATCTCCTACAGATACGCAGTATTTT. Supplemented by reference TRBV11-1 and TRBJ2-3, the full variable domain reads EAEVAQSPRYKITEKSQAVAFWCDPISGHATLYWYRQILGQGPELLVQFQDESVVDDSQLPKDRFSAERLKGVDSTLKIQPAELGDSAMYLCASSLSPTDTQYFGPGTRLTVL.

The rearrangement uses TRBV9 and TRBJ2-2; TRBD2 aligns across 12 bases. Germline V gene data show CDR1 as SGDLS and CDR2 as YYNGEE. J lost 3 bases, V lost 3 bases, and 3 bases had no gene match. The CDR3 spans 16 residues. CDR3 nucleotide sequence: TGTGCCAGCAGCGGGCGACTAGCGGGGGACACCGGGGAGCTGTTTTTT. Its translation is CASSGRLAGDTGELFF.